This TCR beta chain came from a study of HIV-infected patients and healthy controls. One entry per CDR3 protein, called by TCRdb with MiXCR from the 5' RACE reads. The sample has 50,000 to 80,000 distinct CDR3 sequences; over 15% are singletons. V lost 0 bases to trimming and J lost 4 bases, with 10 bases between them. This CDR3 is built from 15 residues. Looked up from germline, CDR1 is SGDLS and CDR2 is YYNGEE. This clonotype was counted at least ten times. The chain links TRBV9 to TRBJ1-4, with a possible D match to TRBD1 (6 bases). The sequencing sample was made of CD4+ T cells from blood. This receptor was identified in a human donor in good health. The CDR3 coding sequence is TGTGCCAGCAGCGTAGCCCAGGGGTATAATGAAAAACTGTTTTTT. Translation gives CASSVAQGYNEKLFF.